These 10 T cell receptor beta chains share one sample of origin, sequenced in a study of T cells in women clearing cervical HPV infection. Repertoires were generated with immunoSEQ multiplex PCR, while TCRdb's copy carries only in-frame clones and drops some. This sample contains 46,000 or so clones. The sample consisted of blood buffy coat. Source of these receptors: a woman between 18 and 69 years old with a cervical HPV16 infection that either progressed to CIN3+ or cleared (not recorded which).

Points on this clone: Coverage ceases 3 residues before the CDR3 finishes, and the germline J gene fills in the end. This chain links TRBV5-6 with TRBJ2-1; a weak D match, TRBD1 (6 bases). The CDR3 extends over 14 amino acids. Germline lookup yields CDR1 SGHDT and CDR2 YYEEEE. Trimming took off 4 bases at V and 2 bases at J, with 10 bases between the two ends. CDR3 loop: CASSRDTAYNEQFF. CDR3 DNA, as far as it was read: TGTGCCAGCAGCAGGGACACTGCCTACAATGAG.

As concerns this clone: The read finishes 3 residues shy of the CDR3 end, and the germline J gene is used to complete it. The rearrangement joins TRBV5-4 to TRBJ1-2, with D uncertain. Per germline, CDR1 SGHNT and CDR2 YYREEE (reference sequence). The V gene lost 3 bases and the J gene lost 3 bases, with 9 bases spanning the gap. The CDR3 spans 13 residues. CDR3 DNA, as far as it was read: TGTGCCAGCAGCTACGGAAGCGACTATGGC. Protein product: CASSYGSDYG. The entire CDR3 reads CASSYGSDYGYTF. The whole variable domain, filled in from reference TRBV5-4 and TRBJ1-2, reads ETGVTQSPTHLIKTRGQQVTLRCSSQSGHNTVSWYQQALGQGPQFIFQYYREEENGRGNFPPRFSGLQFPNYSSELNVNALELDDSALYLCASSYGSDYGYTFGSGTRLTVV.

Note on this clone: The read ends 3 residues early relative to the CDR3; the germline J gene fills the gap. The chain joins TRBV30 to TRBJ2-1; tentatively, D is TRBD1 (6 bases). Per germline, CDR1 GTSNPN and CDR2 SVGIG (reference sequence). The V end lost 1 base, the J end lost 4 bases, and 14 bases lay between the germline ends. The CDR3 sequence is 15 residues long. The CDR3 bases that were read are TGTGCCTGGAGTGGGGTCAGGACAGCTTACAATGAG. It codes for CAWSGVRTAYNE. The full CDR3 sequence reads CAWSGVRTAYNEQFF.

Notes on this clone: The sequence runs out 3 residues before the end of the CDR3; the remainder is reconstructed from the germline J gene. J is TRBJ1-2 and V is TRBV19; D perhaps matches TRBD1 (5 bases). Trimming removed 3 bases from V and 6 bases from J, with 14 bases in between. Per germline, CDR1 LNHDA and CDR2 SQIVND (reference sequence). The CDR3 loop spans 14 amino acids. Partial CDR3 DNA: TGTGCCAGTAGTATTTCGGCAGGGTATAATGGC. Translated, it gives CASSISAGYNG. The entire CDR3 reads CASSISAGYNGYTF.

Worth noting for this clone: From the germline J gene comes the end of the CDR3, since the read stops 3 residues before it. The V call is TRBV29-1, the J call TRBJ2-3, with 8 bases fitting TRBD1. Germline CDR1 SQVTM, CDR2 ANQGSEA. CDR3 length: 13 amino acids. The junction had 7 bases not matched to a gene; V was cut back by 5 bases and J by 6 bases. The part of the CDR3 DNA that was read is TGCAGCGTTCCACGGACAGGGTATGATACG. Encoded protein: CSVPRTGYDT. The full-length CDR3 reads as CSVPRTGYDTQYF.

On this clone itself: From the germline J gene comes the end of the CDR3, since the read stops 3 residues before it. The chain recombines TRBV7-6 with TRBJ1-1, with TRBD1 as a possible D gene (6 bases). The CDR3 runs 16 residues. Deletions cut 1 base from V and 4 bases from J, with 16 bases between. Per the germline V gene, CDR1 is SGHVS and CDR2 is FNYEAQ. The CDR3 DNA, read in part, is TGTGCCAGCAGCTTAGAATCCCTTGGGGGCTTCACTGAA. Translating it yields CASSLESLGGFTE. The CDR3, in full, reads CASSLESLGGFTEAFF.

Turning to this clone: The CDR3 goes on 3 residues after the read ends, and that part is filled in from the germline J gene. The chain couples TRBV30 to TRBJ2-7; no clear D gene. This CDR3 is built from 12 residues. Trimming took off 4 bases at V and 2 bases at J, with 9 bases between the two ends. Per germline, CDR1 GTSNPN and CDR2 SVGIG (reference sequence). The covered CDR3 bases are TGTGCCTGGAACAGAACCCCCTACGAG. Its protein is CAWNRTPYE. The whole CDR3 protein is CAWNRTPYEQYF.

Comments on this clone: The read terminates 3 residues before the CDR3 end, so the remaining end is supplied by the germline J gene. The V and J genes are TRBV12-3 or TRBV12-4 and TRBJ2-7; no clear D gene. The V end lost 5 bases, the J end lost 5 bases, and 22 bases lay between the germline ends. This CDR3 is 16 amino acids long. The CDR3 sequence: CASSRATGSIPNEQYF. Partial CDR3 DNA: TGTGCCAGCAGTCGAGCAACCGGGTCCATACCCAACGAG.

About this clone itself: The sequenced fragment ends 3 residues before the CDR3 boundary, so the rest is inferred from the germline J gene. V and J are TRBV10-3 and TRBJ1-4, with TRBD1 as a possible D gene (5 bases). Germline CDR1 and CDR2: ENHRY and SYGVKD. The CDR3 is 12 amino acids. The CDR3 loop is CAISPLRGKLFF. The part of the CDR3 DNA that was read is TGTGCCATCAGCCCCCTTCGGGGGAAA.

About this clone: The CDR3 extends 3 residues past the end of the read, so its final part is completed from the germline J gene. V gene TRBV10-3 combines with J gene TRBJ1-5; D not resolved. The germline V and J ends were trimmed by 0 bases and 6 bases, with 15 bases remaining between them. The CDR3 is 16 amino acids. Germline V CDR1 and CDR2: ENHRY, SYGVKD. CDR3 bases read: TGTGCCATCAGTGAGTCGGTGGGCTCATATGGTCAGCCC. It encodes CAISESVGSYGQP. The CDR3 as a whole reads CAISESVGSYGQPQHF.